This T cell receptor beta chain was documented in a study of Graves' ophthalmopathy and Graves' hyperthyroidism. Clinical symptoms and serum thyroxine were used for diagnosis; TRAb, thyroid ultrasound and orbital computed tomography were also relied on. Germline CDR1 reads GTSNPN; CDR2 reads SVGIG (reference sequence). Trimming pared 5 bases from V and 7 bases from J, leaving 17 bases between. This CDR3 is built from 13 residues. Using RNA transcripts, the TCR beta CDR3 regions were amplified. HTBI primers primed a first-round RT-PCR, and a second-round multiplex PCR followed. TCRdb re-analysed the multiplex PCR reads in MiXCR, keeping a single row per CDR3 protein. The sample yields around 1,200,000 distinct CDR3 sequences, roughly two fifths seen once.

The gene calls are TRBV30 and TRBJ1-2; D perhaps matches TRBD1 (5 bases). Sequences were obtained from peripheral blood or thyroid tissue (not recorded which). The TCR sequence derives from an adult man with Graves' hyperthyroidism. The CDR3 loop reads CAWYPVGLLGYTF. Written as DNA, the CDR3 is TGTGCCTGGTATCCGGTGGGGCTGCTTGGCTACACCTTC.